The 10 T cell receptor beta chains below were found in one sample sequenced in a study of T cells in Graves' hyperthyroidism and ophthalmopathy. RNA transcripts gave rise to amplified TCR beta CDR3 regions. Carried out on the TCR CDR3, a first-round RT-PCR used the HTBI primer set. TCRdb re-called the multiplex PCR reads with MiXCR, one entry per CDR3 protein. The repertoire holds around 610,000 distinct CDR3 sequences, with 14% to 15% as singletons. The specimen sequenced was blood. The receptors were gathered from a woman between 40 and 55 years old with Graves' ophthalmopathy.

This clonotype was detected ten times or more. The chain uses TRBV6-1 and TRBJ1-5, with D possibly TRBD1 on 5 matching bases. The CDR3 covers 16 residues. Trimming removed 2 bases at V and 2 bases at J, with 13 bases between. The germline V gene has CDR1 MNHNS and CDR2 SASEGT. In DNA form, the CDR3 reads TGTGCCAGCAGTGAAAATTTTTGGGGCCGCAATCAGCCCCAGCATTTT. It encodes CASSENFWGRNQPQHF.

The V and J genes are TRBV30 and TRBJ1-1, with a possible D match to TRBD1 (5 bases). The V and J ends lost 4 bases and 7 bases respectively, with 16 bases between them. The germline V gene encodes CDR1 GTSNPN and CDR2 SVGIG (reference sequence). The CDR3 has 13 amino acids. The CDR3: CAWNQQGAGEAFF. CDR3 coding DNA: TGTGCCTGGAACCAGCAGGGCGCTGGTGAAGCTTTCTTT.

This clonotype has at least ten counts. V is TRBV19 and J is TRBJ1-5; maybe TRBD1 (5 bases). Trimming stripped 1 base from V and 3 bases from J, with 13 bases between. This CDR3 comprises 16 residues. Germline V gene data show CDR1 as LNHDA and CDR2 as SQIVND (reference sequence). CDR3 sequence: CASSIGPGMDNQPQHF. CDR3 bases: TGTGCCAGTAGTATAGGCCCAGGGATGGACAATCAGCCCCAGCATTTT.

As for this clonotype: Given a much more abundant clone one base away, this may be a read error. CDR3 nucleotides: TGTGCCAGCAGCTATTACAGGGTTGAAGCTTCCTTT. This sequence encodes CASSYYRVEASF. The chain is built from TRBV5-8 and TRBJ1-1; tentatively, D is TRBD1 (6 bases). CDR1 and CDR2 (germline): SGHTS, YDEGEE. The CDR3 is made up of 12 amino acids.

This clonotype was picked up many times. The chain couples TRBV20-1 to TRBJ2-1; D is uncertain. CDR3 length: 15 amino acids. Trimming took 4 bases from V and 5 from J, leaving 18 bases between them. Germline CDR1 reads DFQATT; CDR2 reads SNEGSKA (reference sequence). CDR3 nucleotides: TGCAGTGCTAAGATCAGGTGGGGTTTAAACAATGAGCAGTTCTTC. This encodes CSAKIRWGLNNEQFF.

V gene TRBV28 combines with J gene TRBJ2-2; unclear D gene. Trimming cost V 6 bases and J 7 bases, with 15 bases left between them. The CDR3 contains 14 residues. The germline V gene encodes CDR1 MDHEN and CDR2 SYDVKM. In nucleotides, the CDR3 is TGTGCCAGCAGAAGAAGGGCGCTGATCGGGGAGCTGTTTTTT. Translating it yields CASRRRALIGELFF.

This clonotype was seen many times. The V gene is TRBV10-3, the J gene TRBJ1-5, with a weak D call TRBD1 (6 bases). This CDR3 contains 16 residues. V was cut by 4 bases and J by 0 bases, with 13 bases left in between. The V gene's germline CDR1 is ENHRY and CDR2 SYGVKD. DNA of the CDR3: TGTGCCATCAGTGCCTGGGGGCAGTTTAGCAATCAGCCCCAGCATTTT. It codes for CAISAWGQFSNQPQHF.

This clonotype was counted ten times or more. The CDR3 reads CASSYLTRQPDYGYTF. CDR3 bases: TGTGCCAGCAGTTACCTCACGCGCCAACCTGACTATGGCTACACCTTC. The V and J genes are TRBV6-5 and TRBJ1-2; D call uncertain. Deletions cut 2 bases from V and 3 bases from J, with 16 bases between. The CDR3 is 16 residues long. CDR1 and CDR2 (germline): MNHEY, SVGAGI.

This clonotype was seen many times. The chain carries TRBV20-1 and TRBJ2-2; D not resolved. The germline V and J ends were trimmed by 1 base and 5 bases, with 8 bases remaining between them. This CDR3 spans 13 amino acids. Germline lookup yields CDR1 DFQATT and CDR2 SNEGSKA (reference sequence). The CDR3 DNA follows: TGCAGTGCTAGAGCGACACGTACCGGGGAGCTGTTTTTT. It encodes CSARATRTGELFF.

The V gene is TRBV19, the J gene TRBJ1-3; 7 bases line up with TRBD1. The germline V gene has CDR1 LNHDA and CDR2 SQIVND (reference sequence). V dropped 5 bases and J dropped 3; count of bases not matched to a gene: 16. The CDR3 is 18 residues long. The CDR3 loop reads CASSYRTGTRGDGNTIYF. For the CDR3, the DNA is TGTGCCAGTAGTTACCGGACAGGTACTAGGGGTGATGGAAACACCATATATTTT. Drawing the rest from reference TRBV19 and TRBJ1-3, the complete variable domain is DGGITQSPKYLFRKEGQNVTLSCEQNLNHDAMYWYRQDPGQGLRLIYYSQIVNDFQKGDIAEGYSVSREKKESFPLTVTSAQKNPTAFYLCASSYRTGTRGDGNTIYFGEGSWLTVV.